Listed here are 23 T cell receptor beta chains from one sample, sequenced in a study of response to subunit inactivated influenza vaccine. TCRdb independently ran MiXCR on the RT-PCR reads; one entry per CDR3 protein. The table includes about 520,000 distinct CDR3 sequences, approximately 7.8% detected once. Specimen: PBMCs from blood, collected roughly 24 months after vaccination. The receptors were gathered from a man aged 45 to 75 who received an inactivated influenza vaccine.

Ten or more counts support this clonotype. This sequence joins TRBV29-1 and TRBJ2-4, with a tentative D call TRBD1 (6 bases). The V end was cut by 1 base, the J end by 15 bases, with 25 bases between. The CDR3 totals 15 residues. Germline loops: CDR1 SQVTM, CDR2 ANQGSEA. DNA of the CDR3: TGCAGCGTTGAAGTTGGACTCCGGGACACACGATGGCGGTACTTC. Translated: CSVEVGLRDTRWRYF.

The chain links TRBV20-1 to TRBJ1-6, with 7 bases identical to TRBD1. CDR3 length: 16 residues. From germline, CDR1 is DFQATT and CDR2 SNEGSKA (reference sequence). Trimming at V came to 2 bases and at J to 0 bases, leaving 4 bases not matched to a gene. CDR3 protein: CSARPRGTSYNSPLHF. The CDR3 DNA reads TGCAGTGCTAGACCCAGGGGGACCTCCTATAATTCACCCCTCCACTTT.

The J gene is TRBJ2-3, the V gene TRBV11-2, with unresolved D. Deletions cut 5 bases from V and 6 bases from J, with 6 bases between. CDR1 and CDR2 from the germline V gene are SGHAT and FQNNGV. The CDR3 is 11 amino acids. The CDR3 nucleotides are TGTGCCAGCAGCGCCTTCGATACGCAGTATTTT. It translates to CASSAFDTQYF.

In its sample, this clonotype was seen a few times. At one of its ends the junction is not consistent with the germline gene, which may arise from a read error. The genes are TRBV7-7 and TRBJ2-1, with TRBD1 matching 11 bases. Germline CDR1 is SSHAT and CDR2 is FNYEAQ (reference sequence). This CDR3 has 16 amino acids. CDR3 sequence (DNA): TGTGCTAGCAGCCAAGGAGGACAGGGGGCATTTAATGAGCAGTTCTTC. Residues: CASSQGGQGAFNEQFF.

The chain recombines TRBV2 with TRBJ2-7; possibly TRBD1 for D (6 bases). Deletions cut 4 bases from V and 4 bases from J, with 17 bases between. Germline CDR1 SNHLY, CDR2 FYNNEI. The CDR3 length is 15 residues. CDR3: CASSVNRENFYEQYF. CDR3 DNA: TGTGCCAGCAGTGTTAACAGGGAGAACTTTTACGAGCAGTACTTC.

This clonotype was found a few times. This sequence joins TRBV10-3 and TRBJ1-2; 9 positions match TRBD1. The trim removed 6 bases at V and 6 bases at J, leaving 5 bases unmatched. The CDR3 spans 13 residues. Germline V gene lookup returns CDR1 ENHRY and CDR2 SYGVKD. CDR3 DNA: TGTGCCATCAGGGGACAGGGCGAAGATGGCTACACCTTC. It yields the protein CAIRGQGEDGYTF.

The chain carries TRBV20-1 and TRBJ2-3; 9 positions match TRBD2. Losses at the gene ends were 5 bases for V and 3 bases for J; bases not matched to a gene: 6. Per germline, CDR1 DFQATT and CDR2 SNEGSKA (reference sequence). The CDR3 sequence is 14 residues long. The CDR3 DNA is TGCAGTGCTCTAGCGGGACTGCGGACAGATACGCAGTATTTT. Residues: CSALAGLRTDTQYF.

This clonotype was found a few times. The CDR3 bases are TGCAGTGCTAGAGTGGCGGCAGGTCTTTATAGCAATCAGCCCCAGCATTTT. Protein: CSARVAAGLYSNQPQHF. The rearrangement joins TRBV20-1 to TRBJ1-5, with no clear D. This CDR3 is 17 amino acids long. V was cut by 1 base and J by 0 bases, with 16 bases left in between. Germline loops: CDR1 DFQATT, CDR2 SNEGSKA (reference sequence).

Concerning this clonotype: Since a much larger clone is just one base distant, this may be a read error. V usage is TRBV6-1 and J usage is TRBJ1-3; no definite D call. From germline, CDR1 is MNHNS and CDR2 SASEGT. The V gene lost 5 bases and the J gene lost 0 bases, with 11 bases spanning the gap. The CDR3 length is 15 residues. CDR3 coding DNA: TGTGCCAGCAGTCCGACAAGCGTCTCTGGAAACACCATATATTTT. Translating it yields CASSPTSVSGNTIYF.

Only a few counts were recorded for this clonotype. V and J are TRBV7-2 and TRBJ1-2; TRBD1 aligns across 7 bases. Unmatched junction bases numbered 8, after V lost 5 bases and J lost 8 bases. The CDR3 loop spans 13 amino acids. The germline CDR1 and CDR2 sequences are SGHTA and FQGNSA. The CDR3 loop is CASSPGGGVGYTF. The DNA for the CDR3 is TGTGCCAGCAGCCCTGGAGGGGGCGTAGGCTACACCTTC.

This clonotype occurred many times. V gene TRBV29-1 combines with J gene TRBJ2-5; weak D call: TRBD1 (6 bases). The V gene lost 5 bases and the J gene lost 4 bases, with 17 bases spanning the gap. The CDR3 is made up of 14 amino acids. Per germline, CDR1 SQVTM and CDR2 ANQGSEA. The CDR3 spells CSVLHRVSGETQYF. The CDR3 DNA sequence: TGCAGCGTTCTACACAGGGTGTCCGGAGAGACCCAGTACTTC.

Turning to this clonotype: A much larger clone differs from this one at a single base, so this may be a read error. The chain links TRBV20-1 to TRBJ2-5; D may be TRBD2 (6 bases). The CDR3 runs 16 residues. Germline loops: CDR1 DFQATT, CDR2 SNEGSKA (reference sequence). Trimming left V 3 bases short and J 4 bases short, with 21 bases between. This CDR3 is CSASDGGARFGETQYF. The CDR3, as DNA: TGCAGTGCTAGTGATGGCGGGGCGCGGTTTGGAGAGACCCAGTACTTC.

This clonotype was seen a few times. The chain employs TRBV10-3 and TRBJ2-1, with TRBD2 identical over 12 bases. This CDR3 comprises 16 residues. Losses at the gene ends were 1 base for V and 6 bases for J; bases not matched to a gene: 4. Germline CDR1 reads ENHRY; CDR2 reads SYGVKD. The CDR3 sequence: CAISEYWTSGTNEQFF. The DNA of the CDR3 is TGTGCCATCAGTGAGTATTGGACTAGCGGGACCAATGAGCAGTTCTTC.

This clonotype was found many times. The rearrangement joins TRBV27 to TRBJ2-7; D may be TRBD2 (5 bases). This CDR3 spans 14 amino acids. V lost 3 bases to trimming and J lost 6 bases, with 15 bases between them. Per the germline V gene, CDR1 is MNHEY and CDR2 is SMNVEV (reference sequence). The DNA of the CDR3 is TGTGCCAGCAGTTTCGGCCCGGGGTGGGGCGAGCAGTACTTC. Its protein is CASSFGPGWGEQYF.

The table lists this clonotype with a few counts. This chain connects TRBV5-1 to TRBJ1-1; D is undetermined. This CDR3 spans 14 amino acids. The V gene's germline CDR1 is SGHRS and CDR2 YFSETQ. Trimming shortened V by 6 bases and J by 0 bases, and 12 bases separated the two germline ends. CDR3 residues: CASNLGGLNTEAFF. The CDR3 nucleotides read TGCGCCAGCAACCTTGGAGGGTTGAACACTGAAGCTTTCTTT.

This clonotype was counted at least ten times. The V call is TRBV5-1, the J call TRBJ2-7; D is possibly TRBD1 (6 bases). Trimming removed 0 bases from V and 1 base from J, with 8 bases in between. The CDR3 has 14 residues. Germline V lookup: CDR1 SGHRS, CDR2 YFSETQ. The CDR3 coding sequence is TGCGCCAGCAGCTTGGGACAGGTTTCCTACGAGCAGTACTTC. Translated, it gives CASSLGQVSYEQYF. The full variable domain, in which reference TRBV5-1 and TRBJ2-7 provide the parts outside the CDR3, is KAGVTQTPRYLIKTRGQQVTLSCSPISGHRSVSWYQQTPGQGLQFLFEYFSETQRNKGNFPGRFSGRQFSNSRSEMNVSTLELGDSALYLCASSLGQVSYEQYFGPGTRLTVT.

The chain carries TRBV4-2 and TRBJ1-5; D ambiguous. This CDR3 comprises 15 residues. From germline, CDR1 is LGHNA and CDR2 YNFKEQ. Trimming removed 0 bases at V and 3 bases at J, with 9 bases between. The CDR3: CASSQDRHNNQPQHF. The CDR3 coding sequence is TGTGCCAGCAGCCAAGATCGGCACAACAATCAGCCCCAGCATTTT.

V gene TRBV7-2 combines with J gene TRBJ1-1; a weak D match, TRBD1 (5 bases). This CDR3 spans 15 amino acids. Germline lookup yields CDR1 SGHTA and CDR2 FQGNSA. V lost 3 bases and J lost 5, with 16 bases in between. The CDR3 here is CASSFRDGSVTEAFF. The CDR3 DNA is TGTGCCAGCAGCTTCCGGGACGGGTCAGTTACTGAAGCTTTCTTT.

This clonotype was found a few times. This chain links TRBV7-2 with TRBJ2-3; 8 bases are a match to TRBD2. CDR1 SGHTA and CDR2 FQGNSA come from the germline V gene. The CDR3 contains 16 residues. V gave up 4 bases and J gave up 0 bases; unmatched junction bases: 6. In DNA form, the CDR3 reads TGTGCCAGCAGCTCTCTAGCGGGTACTAGCACAGATACGCAGTATTTT. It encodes CASSSLAGTSTDTQYF.

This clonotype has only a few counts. CDR3 nucleotide sequence: TGTGCCAGCAGCGGAGGGACACTAATGACCCAGTACTTC. This sequence encodes CASSGGTLMTQYF. J is TRBJ2-5 and V is TRBV7-9, with D tentatively TRBD1 or TRBD2 (6 bases each). This CDR3 region has 13 residues. Trimming took 5 bases from V and 7 from J, leaving 14 bases between them. CDR1 SEHNR and CDR2 FQNEAQ come from the germline V gene (reference sequence).

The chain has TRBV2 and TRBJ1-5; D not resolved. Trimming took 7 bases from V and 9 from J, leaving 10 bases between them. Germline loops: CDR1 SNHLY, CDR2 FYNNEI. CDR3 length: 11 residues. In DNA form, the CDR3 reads TGTGCCAGCACCACGAGCGGGCCCCAGCATTTT. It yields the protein CASTTSGPQHF.

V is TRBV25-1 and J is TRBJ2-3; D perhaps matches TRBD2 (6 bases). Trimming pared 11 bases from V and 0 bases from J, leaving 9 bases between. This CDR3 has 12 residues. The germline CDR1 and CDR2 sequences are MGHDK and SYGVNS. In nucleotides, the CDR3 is TGTGCCGCGGGGAGAAGCACAGATACGCAGTATTTT. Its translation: CAAGRSTDTQYF.

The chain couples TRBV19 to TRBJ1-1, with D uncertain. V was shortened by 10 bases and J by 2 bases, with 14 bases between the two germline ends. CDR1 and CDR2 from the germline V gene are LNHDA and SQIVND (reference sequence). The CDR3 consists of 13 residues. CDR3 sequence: CATYTGRNTEAFF. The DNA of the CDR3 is TGTGCCACCTACACCGGCAGAAACACTGAAGCTTTCTTT. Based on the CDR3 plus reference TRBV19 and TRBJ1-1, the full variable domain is DGGITQSPKYLFRKEGQNVTLSCEQNLNHDAMYWYRQDPGQGLRLIYYSQIVNDFQKGDIAEGYSVSREKKESFPLTVTSAQKNPTAFYLCATYTGRNTEAFFGQGTRLTVV.